The clone carrying this T cell receptor (beta chain) appeared a few times. The antigen remains unidentified. One end of the junction is discordant with germline, which a read error may explain. Germline lookup yields CDR1 MNHEY and CDR2 SMNVEV (reference sequence). There are 14 residues in the CDR3. The data derive from a study of cytomegalovirus exposure and HLA in healthy donors. Study summary: Researchers found that about 82% of fewer than 450 genotyped donors fell within the Caucasian-associated ancestry cluster. Overall study findings and caveats: Presence/absence analyses assumed roughly uniform sequencing depth across donors.

The PCR was carried out with 60 Vbeta primers and 13 Jbeta primers. Profiling relied on immunoSEQ multiplex PCR, and the TCRdb table lists in-frame clones only, not all of them. In the table there are under 200,000 clones, around three quarters of which are singletons. This clonotype originated in a man aged 40-49 years in good health and CMV-seronegative. Sequencing was performed on PBMCs. J is TRBJ2-6 and V is TRBV27, with D tentatively TRBD1 (5 bases). CDR3 region: CASSLASGANGLTF. In DNA form, the CDR3 reads TGTGCCAGCAGTTTAGCCTCTGGGGCCAACGGCCTGACTTTC.